Following are 24 T cell receptor beta chains from one sample sequenced in a study of monozygotic twins with inflammatory bowel disease. TCRdb re-called the 5' RACE reads; one entry per CDR3 protein, DNA not given. This sample's table reports 160,000 or so distinct CDR3 sequences. Sequencing used blood. Receptors originate from a human donor with ulcerative colitis or Crohn's disease, or a healthy co-twin of an affected twin (not recorded which).

The chain employs TRBV20-1 and TRBJ2-5; the D call from TCRdb, TRBD2, cannot be confirmed without DNA. This CDR3 has 13 residues. Germline V lookup: CDR1 DFQATT, CDR2 SNEGSKA (reference sequence). The chain's CDR3 is CSALSGGAETQYF.

This chain joins TRBV12-3 or TRBV12-4 and TRBJ1-5; TCRdb designates TRBD1, a call that cannot be tested without DNA. The CDR3 covers 15 residues. CDR3: CASSLSRRSNQPQHF.

This chain joins TRBV5-5 and TRBJ2-1; lacking DNA, the TRBD1 call made by TCRdb goes unchecked. Germline CDR1 SGHKS, CDR2 YYEKEE (reference sequence). The CDR3 is 14 residues long. CDR3 sequence: CASLPRGQGNEQFF.

The chain has TRBV18 and TRBJ2-5; checking the TCRdb D call of TRBD2 is not possible without DNA. The V gene's germline CDR1 is KGHSH and CDR2 LQKENI. The CDR3 is 14 amino acids. This chain's CDR3 is CASSPGQRAETQYF.

The chain joins TRBV29-1 to TRBJ2-7; TCRdb returns TRBD2, unconfirmable since there is no DNA. Per germline, CDR1 SQVTM and CDR2 ANQGSEA. CDR3 length: 13 residues. The CDR3 sequence: CSGTSGGSYEQYF.

The V and J genes are TRBV6-1 and TRBJ1-4; as DNA is missing, the TRBD1 call by TCRdb cannot be tested. Looked up from germline, CDR1 is MNHNS and CDR2 is SASEGT. The CDR3 length is 15 residues. The CDR3 sequence: CASWWTASTNEKLFF.

The chain couples TRBV11-3 to TRBJ2-2; TCRdb names TRBD2, which stays unverified in the absence of DNA. This CDR3 has 14 residues. Germline V CDR1 and CDR2: SGHNT, YENEEA. CDR3 residues: CASSQSGNGGELFF.

V is TRBV20-1 and J is TRBJ2-7; absent DNA, TCRdb's TRBD2 call cannot be checked. The germline gives CDR1 DFQATT, CDR2 SNEGSKA (reference sequence). This CDR3 contains 13 residues. CDR3 loop: CSASGGRGYEQYF.

The V call is TRBV29-1, the J call TRBJ1-2; TCRdb returns TRBD1, unconfirmable since there is no DNA. This CDR3 spans 15 amino acids. Germline V gene data show CDR1 as SQVTM and CDR2 as ANQGSEA. The CDR3 region is CSAEGGTGGIGGYTF.

The chain is built from TRBV5-5 and TRBJ2-7; TCRdb's D call, TRBD1, is unchecked because there is no DNA. Germline V CDR1 and CDR2: SGHKS, YYEKEE (reference sequence). This CDR3 has 15 amino acids. CDR3 region: CASSLGAGKLYEQYF.

This chain joins TRBV11-2 and TRBJ1-1; there is no DNA to check the TCRdb D call of TRBD1. CDR1 and CDR2 from the germline V gene are SGHAT and FQNNGV. The CDR3 consists of 14 residues. The CDR3 reads CASSHPPENTEAFF.

The chain is built from TRBV27 and TRBJ2-7; TCRdb indicates TRBD1, and absent DNA this call remains unverified. Germline V gene data show CDR1 as MNHEY and CDR2 as SMNVEV (reference sequence). The CDR3 contains 13 residues. This chain's CDR3 is CASSLDREYEQYF.

The chain is built from TRBV4-1 and TRBJ1-1; TCRdb proposes TRBD1, but this gene call is untestable without DNA. Germline-derived CDR1 and CDR2 are MGHRA and YSYEKL. The CDR3 extends over 18 amino acids. The CDR3 here is CASSQDHGSRDVHTEAFF.

The CDR3 reads CSVDSGANTGELFF. The rearrangement links TRBV29-1 to TRBJ2-2. The germline V gene has CDR1 SQVTM and CDR2 ANQGSEA. The CDR3 sequence is 14 residues long.

The chain links TRBV2 to TRBJ2-3; TCRdb picks TRBD2, but there is no DNA to check that call. There are 14 residues in the CDR3. Germline CDR1 and CDR2: SNHLY and FYNNEI. CDR3 protein: CASREEVLTDTQYF.

V is TRBV20-1 and J is TRBJ1-1; TCRdb's assignment of TRBD1 cannot be checked, as there is no DNA. This CDR3 has 13 residues. Germline CDR1 is DFQATT and CDR2 is SNEGSKA (reference sequence). The CDR3 is CSAGGGVNTEAFF.

The chain's CDR3 is CASAEQAPGELFF. The J gene is TRBJ2-2, the V gene TRBV12-3 or TRBV12-4; with no DNA, the TCRdb D assignment of TRBD2 cannot be verified. The CDR3 length is 13 residues.

The chain employs TRBV5-1 and TRBJ2-7; no DNA is available, so the TRBD1 call from TCRdb remains unchecked. This CDR3 has 18 amino acids. Germline V CDR1 and CDR2: SGHRS, YFSETQ. The CDR3 loop reads CASKADGTGKIGVYEQYF.

The chain combines TRBV6-1 with TRBJ2-3; absent DNA, TCRdb's TRBD2 call cannot be checked. Germline assignment: CDR1 MNHNS and CDR2 SASEGT. This CDR3 contains 14 residues. The CDR3 region is CASSFGLAGDTQYF.

This sequence joins TRBV3-1 and TRBJ2-5; the TCRdb call, TRBD2, lacks DNA for checking. The germline V gene has CDR1 LGHDT and CDR2 YNNKEL (reference sequence). The CDR3 is 15 amino acids. This chain's CDR3 is CASSPRDSLQETQYF.

CDR3 sequence: CSARDLQDGYEQYF. This chain links TRBV20-1 with TRBJ2-7. The CDR3 is made up of 14 amino acids. Germline CDR1 DFQATT, CDR2 SNEGSKA (reference sequence).

The rearrangement uses TRBV7-2 and TRBJ2-7; checking the TCRdb D call of TRBD1 is not possible without DNA. The CDR3 has 15 residues. CDR1 and CDR2 from the germline V gene are SGHTA and FQGNSA. CDR3 region: CASSLGPGEFNEQYF.

The chain uses TRBV7-9 and TRBJ2-7; with no DNA, the TCRdb D assignment of TRBD1 cannot be verified. CDR3 length equals 16 residues. Germline CDR1 SEHNR, CDR2 FQNEAQ (reference sequence). The CDR3 here is CASSLAGRDGSYEQYF.

The genes are TRBV18 and TRBJ1-1; TCRdb designates TRBD1, a call that cannot be tested without DNA. CDR1 and CDR2 from the germline V gene are KGHSH and LQKENI. This CDR3 has 17 residues. The CDR3 spells CASSPFPQQRLNTEAFF.